These 32 T cell receptor beta chains originate from one sample sequenced in a study of shared clonotypes between healthy human individuals. The data were produced by immunoSEQ multiplex PCR, yet TCRdb's version contains in-frame clones alone and is incomplete. The table records some 2 million clones, around 95% of them present only once. Sequenced sample: naive CD4+ T cells sorted from blood. Subset: CD45RA+ positively selected. The receptors were sampled from a young man in good health.

V gene TRBV9 combines with J gene TRBJ1-1; maybe TRBD1 (6 bases). The CDR3 runs to 14 residues. The V end was cut by 2 bases, the J end by 3 bases, with 11 bases between. Germline lookup yields CDR1 SGDLS and CDR2 YYNGEE. The CDR3 reads CASSVEGQYTEAFF. The CDR3 coding sequence is TGTGCCAGCAGCGTCGAAGGACAGTACACTGAAGCTTTCTTT.

The chain uses TRBV28 and TRBJ2-3, with D maybe TRBD2 (6 bases). Trimming stripped 11 bases from V and 0 bases from J, with 15 bases between. CDR1 and CDR2 from the germline V gene are MDHEN and SYDVKM. The CDR3 is 14 residues long. In nucleotides, the CDR3 is TGTGCCGGATCCCGGGACTGGAGCACAGATACGCAGTATTTT. Protein sequence: CAGSRDWSTDTQYF. Variable domain in full (rest from reference TRBV28 and TRBJ2-3): DVKVTQSSRYLVKRTGEKVFLECVQDMDHENMFWYRQDPGLGLRLIYFSYDVKMKEKGDIPEGYSVSREKKERFSLILESASTNQTSMYLCAGSRDWSTDTQYFGPGTRLTVL.

In regard to this clone: Other DNA sequences from this sample encode an identical CDR3 as well. This chain joins TRBV2 and TRBJ2-2; D not resolved. Trimming removed 0 bases at V and 4 bases at J, with 6 bases between. This CDR3 spans 14 amino acids. The V gene's germline CDR1 is SNHLY and CDR2 FYNNEI. The CDR3 nucleotides are TGTGCCAGCAGTGAAGCTCCTGGCACCGGGGAGCTGTTTTTT. It yields the protein CASSEAPGTGELFF.

J is TRBJ2-3 and V is TRBV18, with a weak D call TRBD1 (6 bases). This CDR3 comprises 16 residues. From germline, CDR1 is KGHSH and CDR2 LQKENI. Trimming removed 3 bases from V and 2 bases from J, with 15 bases in between. CDR3 sequence reads: CASSPNGQFTTDTQYF. The CDR3 bases are TGTGCCAGCTCACCGAACGGACAGTTTACCACAGATACGCAGTATTTT.

The V and J genes are TRBV6-4 and TRBJ1-1, with 8 nucleotides matching TRBD1. This CDR3 has 14 residues. J was trimmed by 7 bases and V by 6 bases; bases with no gene match: 10. Germline assignment: CDR1 MRHNA and CDR2 SNTAGT. The CDR3 sequence is CASSPSPGTGEAFF. Here the CDR3 DNA reads TGTGCCAGCAGCCCTTCACCCGGGACAGGTGAAGCTTTCTTT.

This clone was seen once. V usage is TRBV7-2 and J usage is TRBJ2-3; 10 bases align to TRBD1. With 5 bases clipped from V and 6 bases from J, the junction kept 8 bases outside the gene matches. The CDR3 is 15 amino acids. Germline assignment: CDR1 SGHTA and CDR2 FQGNSA. CDR3 in DNA: TGTGCCAGCAGCGCCGGGACAGGGGTGGGTGATACGCAGTATTTT. Translation: CASSAGTGVGDTQYF.

The chain employs TRBV6-1 and TRBJ1-5; 9 bases are shared with TRBD1. The CDR3 has 17 residues. J lost 0 bases, V lost 3 bases, and 6 bases had no gene match. Germline CDR1 is MNHNS and CDR2 is SASEGT. The CDR3 loop is CASSELQGAFSNQPQHF. DNA for the CDR3: TGTGCCAGCAGTGAGTTACAGGGGGCATTTAGCAATCAGCCCCAGCATTTT.

The chain joins TRBV2 to TRBJ2-4; D might be TRBD1 (6 bases). Trimming shortened V by 6 bases and J by 9 bases, and 18 bases separated the two germline ends. The CDR3 runs 14 residues. Per the germline V gene, CDR1 is SNHLY and CDR2 is FYNNEI. The chain's CDR3 is CASSGRTAGGIQYF. The DNA of the CDR3 is TGTGCCAGCAGCGGAAGGACAGCTGGGGGCATTCAGTACTTC.

The rearrangement links TRBV6-5 to TRBJ1-1; the D gene is possibly TRBD1 (6 bases). V was shortened by 0 bases and J by 10 bases, with 15 bases between the two germline ends. The germline V gene encodes CDR1 MNHEY and CDR2 SVGAGI. The length of the CDR3 is 14 residues. The CDR3 protein is CASSYSNDGGLAFF. The CDR3 DNA reads TGTGCCAGCAGTTACTCTAACGATGGGGGCCTAGCTTTCTTT.

V and J are TRBV10-3 and TRBJ1-3; TRBD1 is a possible D gene (6 bases). The CDR3 runs to 12 residues. From germline, CDR1 is ENHRY and CDR2 SYGVKD. The V end lost 8 bases, the J end lost 4 bases, and 9 bases lay between the germline ends. The CDR3 loop reads CAIGTTGNTIYF. The CDR3 coding sequence is TGTGCCATCGGGACAACCGGAAACACCATATATTTT.

A word on this clone: This sample includes further DNA sequences coding for the same CDR3. This chain links TRBV7-2 with TRBJ2-3; D is unresolved. Germline V gene data show CDR1 as SGHTA and CDR2 as FQGNSA. The CDR3 has 12 residues. Trimming left V 5 bases short and J 5 bases short, with 8 bases between. The CDR3 is CASSLDLDTQYF. The CDR3 coding sequence is TGTGCCAGCAGCCTAGACCTAGATACGCAGTATTTT.

The CDR3 is CASSFGRWGYSYEQYF. As DNA, the CDR3 is TGTGCCAGCAGTTTCGGTAGGTGGGGTTATTCCTACGAGCAGTACTTC. This chain links TRBV28 with TRBJ2-7; no definite D call. Trimming pared 3 bases from V and 1 base from J, leaving 16 bases between. The CDR3 is 16 amino acids. CDR1 and CDR2 from the germline V gene are MDHEN and SYDVKM.

The chain employs TRBV4-1 and TRBJ2-2; 7 nucleotides agree with TRBD2. Unmatched junction bases numbered 3, after V lost 2 bases and J lost 0 bases. CDR1 is MGHRA and CDR2 is YSYEKL in the germline V gene. The CDR3 has 16 amino acids. The chain's CDR3 is CASSQIAGPNTGELFF. Here the CDR3 DNA reads TGCGCCAGCAGCCAAATAGCGGGCCCGAACACCGGGGAGCTGTTTTTT.

The genes are TRBV27 and TRBJ1-5, with D possibly TRBD1 on 5 matching bases. Germline V lookup: CDR1 MNHEY, CDR2 SMNVEV (reference sequence). The length of the CDR3 is 13 residues. V lost 6 bases and J 5 bases, leaving 11 bases between the germline ends. The CDR3 here is CASSRGPHQPQHF. In nucleotides, the CDR3 is TGTGCCAGCAGCCGGGGCCCTCATCAGCCCCAGCATTTT.

J is TRBJ1-1 and V is TRBV5-4, with TRBD1 matching 9 bases. Germline-derived CDR1 and CDR2 are SGHNT and YYREEE (reference sequence). The ends lost 3 bases at V and 4 bases at J; junction bases unmatched: 10. This CDR3 is 16 amino acids long. The DNA for the CDR3 is TGTGCCAGCAGCTCTATCGCCGGGACAGGGTTCACTGAAGCTTTCTTT. Protein product: CASSSIAGTGFTEAFF.

The chain recombines TRBV18 with TRBJ2-7; TRBD2 is a possible D gene (5 bases). The CDR3 consists of 14 residues. Germline values: CDR1 KGHSH, CDR2 LQKENI. The germline V and J ends were trimmed by 0 bases and 4 bases, with 10 bases remaining between them. CDR3 amino acids: CASSPPPGVYEQYF. For the CDR3, the DNA is TGTGCCAGCTCACCACCTCCCGGGGTTTACGAGCAGTACTTC. The full variable domain, completed using reference TRBV18 and TRBJ2-7, is NAGVMQNPRHLVRRRGQEARLRCSPMKGHSHVYWYRQLPEEGLKFMVYLQKENIIDESGMPKERFSAEFPKEGPSILRIQQVVRGDSAAYFCASSPPPGVYEQYFGPGTRLTVT.

The V gene is TRBV5-6, the J gene TRBJ1-1, with TRBD1 as a possible D gene (5 bases). This CDR3 spans 17 amino acids. V lost 0 bases to trimming and J lost 1 base, with 16 bases between them. CDR1 is SGHDT, CDR2 YYEEEE, per germline. The DNA for the CDR3 is TGTGCCAGCAGCTTGGGGAGGTGGGGCAGAGGGAACACTGAAGCTTTCTTT. The encoded protein is CASSLGRWGRGNTEAFF.

The chain employs TRBV28 and TRBJ2-7, with D perhaps TRBD1 (5 bases). V lost 7 bases to trimming and J lost 0 bases, with 10 bases between them. CDR1 and CDR2 from the germline V gene are MDHEN and SYDVKM. The CDR3 is 13 amino acids. CDR3 region: CASNLRDSYEQYF. CDR3 sequence (DNA): TGTGCCAGCAACCTCAGGGACTCCTACGAGCAGTACTTC.

This clone appeared once. The sample has other DNA sequences that encode this CDR3 too. The chain links TRBV30 to TRBJ1-3; D is unclear. Germline V gene sequence: CDR1 GTSNPN, CDR2 SVGIG (reference sequence). V lost 2 bases and J 4 bases, leaving 6 bases between the germline ends. CDR3 length: 12 residues. The CDR3 DNA reads TGTGCCTGGAGTACCGGGGGAAACACCATATATTTT. Protein: CAWSTGGNTIYF.

The chain uses TRBV19 and TRBJ2-7; TRBD1 matches at 8 bases. Germline V CDR1 and CDR2: LNHDA, SQIVND (reference sequence). This CDR3 comprises 14 residues. The junction had 9 bases not matched to a gene; V was cut back by 8 bases and J by 3 bases. The CDR3 DNA sequence: TGTGCCAGTCGCCAACAGGGGGAACGCTACGAGCAGTACTTC. As protein: CASRQQGERYEQYF.

This sequence joins TRBV4-2 and TRBJ2-5; perhaps TRBD2 as D (5 bases). Per the germline V gene, CDR1 is LGHNA and CDR2 is YNFKEQ. The CDR3 sequence is 15 residues long. Between the trimmed V and J ends, which lost 0 bases and 5 bases, there was a span of 13 bases. CDR3 in amino acids: CASSQEGALRETQYF. The CDR3 nucleotides read TGTGCCAGCAGCCAAGAGGGAGCTCTACGGGAGACCCAGTACTTC.

This clone has ten or more counts. The V call is TRBV18, the J call TRBJ2-1, with D maybe TRBD1 (6 bases). The CDR3 is made up of 14 amino acids. Germline CDR1 reads KGHSH; CDR2 reads LQKENI. With 4 bases removed from V and 3 bases from J, the gap between germline ends came to 10 bases. DNA of the CDR3: TGTGCCAGCTCACAGGGACATTACTACAATGAGCAGTTCTTC. It codes for CASSQGHYYNEQFF. Looking up the rest from reference TRBV18 and TRBJ2-1 gives the full variable domain: NAGVMQNPRHLVRRRGQEARLRCSPMKGHSHVYWYRQLPEEGLKFMVYLQKENIIDESGMPKERFSAEFPKEGPSILRIQQVVRGDSAAYFCASSQGHYYNEQFFGPGTRLTVL.

The CDR3 DNA reads TGCGCCAGCAGCTTGACCGGCCCTAACTACAATGAGCAGTTCTTC. Its translation is CASSLTGPNYNEQFF. The chain recombines TRBV5-1 with TRBJ2-1; D not resolved. The CDR3 loop spans 15 amino acids. Trimming took off 1 base at V and 3 bases at J, with 11 bases between the two ends. Germline loops: CDR1 SGHRS, CDR2 YFSETQ.

In the case of this clone: This same CDR3 is encoded by further DNA sequences in the sample. This chain connects TRBV5-1 to TRBJ1-2, with D tentatively TRBD1 (5 bases). Trimming pared 0 bases from V and 8 bases from J, leaving 14 bases between. Germline V lookup: CDR1 SGHRS, CDR2 YFSETQ. The CDR3 length is 14 residues. The CDR3 nucleotides read TGCGCCAGCAGCTTGGGTGCGGGGGAGGGCGGCTACACCTTC. This sequence encodes CASSLGAGEGGYTF.

The genes are TRBV6-6 and TRBJ1-4, with D hard to call. Germline lookup yields CDR1 MNHNY and CDR2 SVGAGI (reference sequence). V was trimmed by 6 bases and J by 3 bases, leaving 5 bases between them. The CDR3 consists of 12 residues. The chain's CDR3 is CASRASNEKLFF. The DNA for the CDR3 is TGTGCCAGCAGAGCTTCTAATGAAAAACTGTTTTTT.

The chain has TRBV7-2 and TRBJ2-7; D gene unclear. V lost 4 bases to trimming and J lost 3 bases, with 10 bases between them. Germline CDR1 SGHTA, CDR2 FQGNSA. This CDR3 is built from 13 residues. In DNA form, the CDR3 reads TGTGCCAGCAGCTCTTACCTACTCTACGAGCAGTACTTC. Protein product: CASSSYLLYEQYF.

V usage is TRBV5-1 and J usage is TRBJ1-3; no clear D gene. From germline, CDR1 is SGHRS and CDR2 YFSETQ. The CDR3 runs 13 residues. V was trimmed by 0 bases and J by 4 bases, leaving 5 bases between them. CDR3 in amino acids: CASSLVLGNTIYF. The CDR3 DNA follows: TGCGCCAGCAGCTTGGTCTTGGGAAACACCATATATTTT.

This chain joins TRBV29-1 and TRBJ1-2; D is unresolved. This CDR3 is 13 amino acids long. V lost 3 bases and J 4 bases, leaving 12 bases between the germline ends. Germline CDR1 and CDR2: SQVTM and ANQGSEA. Here the CDR3 reads CSVDRSLGYGYTF. The CDR3 DNA sequence: TGCAGCGTTGACAGATCCCTTGGCTATGGCTACACCTTC.

The rearrangement joins TRBV19 to TRBJ2-6; D uncertain. Between the trimmed V and J ends, which lost 8 bases and 1 base, there was a span of 6 bases. Germline lookup yields CDR1 LNHDA and CDR2 SQIVND (reference sequence). CDR3 size: 13 residues. The CDR3 DNA sequence: TGTGCCAGTTTTCAGTCTGGGGCCAACGTCCTGACTTTC. Translating gives CASFQSGANVLTF.

This clone was observed a single time. The rearrangement uses TRBV5-6 and TRBJ1-2, with D unresolved. The CDR3 totals 13 residues. V was trimmed by 6 bases and J by 4 bases, leaving 13 bases between them. The germline V gene encodes CDR1 SGHDT and CDR2 YYEEEE. The CDR3 is CASTTQVTYGYTF. In nucleotides, the CDR3 is TGTGCCAGCACCACTCAAGTTACCTATGGCTACACCTTC. The full variable domain, its missing parts supplied by reference TRBV5-6 and TRBJ1-2, is DAGVTQSPTHLIKTRGQQVTLRCSPKSGHDTVSWYQQALGQGPQFIFQYYEEEERQRGNFPDRFSGHQFPNYSSELNVNALLLGDSALYLCASTTQVTYGYTFGSGTRLTVV.

The chain links TRBV10-2 to TRBJ1-6; possible D gene TRBD1, 6 bases. Trimming stripped 3 bases from V and 5 bases from J, with 17 bases between. This CDR3 is built from 17 residues. The germline V gene has CDR1 WSHSY and CDR2 SAAADI. The CDR3 DNA is TGCGCCAGCAGTGATCTAGGGGGGCTACCCGATAATTCACCCCTCCACTTT. The encoded protein is CASSDLGGLPDNSPLHF.

CDR3 loop: CASSGQGRNTGELFF. CDR3 DNA: TGCGCCAGCAGTGGACAGGGGAGAAACACCGGGGAGCTGTTTTTT. The chain carries TRBV10-2 and TRBJ2-2; 8 bases are a match to TRBD1. After removal of 4 bases from V and 2 bases from J, the junction contained 3 bases not matched to a gene. The CDR3 sequence is 15 residues long. The germline V gene encodes CDR1 WSHSY and CDR2 SAAADI.